Sequencing of this T cell receptor (beta chain) was carried out in a study of regulatory T cells in long-lasting Graves disease. Study conclusions and caveats: Small sample size may have lowered accuracy.

Germline V gives CDR1 LNHNV, CDR2 YYDKDF (reference sequence). The CDR3 consists of 14 residues. Trimming removed 5 bases at V and 1 base at J, with 11 bases between. Only a few counts were recorded for this clonotype. Its antigen is still unknown. Documented time point: newly diagnosed GD, antithyroid drugs for less than 3 months. The TCR library was made from RNA that had been extracted from PBMCs in TRIzol. Building the TCR beta libraries relied on iRepertoire HTBI primers, and CDR3 regions underwent Arm-PCR. TCRdb passed the multiplex PCR reads through MiXCR, listing each CDR3 protein once. The sample carries approximately 400,000 distinct CDR3 sequences, 12% recorded once. Another study also made use of these data, one on T cells in Graves' hyperthyroidism and ophthalmopathy.

The sequence was collected from a woman aged 18 to 35 with Graves disease. The chain couples TRBV15 to TRBJ2-5, with D hard to call. The sequencing used peripheral blood mononuclear cells (PBMCs), collected at new diagnosis, from a patient treated with antithyroid drugs. The CDR3 sequence: CATSQGGLQETQYF. The CDR3, as DNA: TGTGCCACCAGCCAAGGCGGCCTCCAAGAGACCCAGTACTTC.